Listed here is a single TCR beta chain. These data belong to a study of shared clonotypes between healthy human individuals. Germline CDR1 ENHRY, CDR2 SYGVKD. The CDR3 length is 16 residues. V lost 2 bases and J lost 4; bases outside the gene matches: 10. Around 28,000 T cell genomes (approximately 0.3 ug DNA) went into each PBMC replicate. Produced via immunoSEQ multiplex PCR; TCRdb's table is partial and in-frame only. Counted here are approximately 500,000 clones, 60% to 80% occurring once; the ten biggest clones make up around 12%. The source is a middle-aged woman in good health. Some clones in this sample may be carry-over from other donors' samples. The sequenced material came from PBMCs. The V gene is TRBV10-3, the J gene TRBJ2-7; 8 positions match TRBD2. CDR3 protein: CAISEDPLAETYEQYF. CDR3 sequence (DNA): TGTGCCATCAGTGAGGACCCACTAGCGGAGACTTACGAGCAGTACTTC.